These T cell receptor beta chains were read from a single sample in a study of shared T cell receptors in the human thymus. Produced via immunoSEQ multiplex PCR; TCRdb's table is partial and in-frame only. Among about 660,000 clones listed, around nine tenths were seen once. The data also belong to a second study, concerning human thymus T cells.

The specimen was thymocytes. These TCRs come from a boy under two years old with a congenital heart defect. The conserved cysteine and the conserved F or W are not part of the CDR3 here.

j_call: TRBJ2-7
v_call: TRBV5-1
cdr3_aa: ASSLGGQQY

j_call: TRBJ2-7
v_call: TRBV4-1
cdr3_aa: ASSQRQRDRAYEQY

j_call: TRBJ2-1
v_call: TRBV5-5
cdr3_aa: ASSIGTSGKSSYNEQF

j_call: TRBJ1-1
v_call: TRBV29-1
cdr3_aa: SARQGTNTEAF

j_call: TRBJ2-7
v_call: TRBV13
cdr3_aa: ASSLGSSSRGMKEQY

j_call: TRBJ2-1
v_call: TRBV6-4
cdr3_aa: ASSPTWTSGRWPYNEQF

j_call: TRBJ2-7
v_call: TRBV18
cdr3_aa: ASSRRDRTNEQY

j_call: TRBJ2-3
v_call: TRBV7-3
cdr3_aa: ASSRTGLAGSLGYTDTQY

j_call: TRBJ2-3
v_call: TRBV5-6
cdr3_aa: ASSLRTSGASTDTQY

j_call: TRBJ2-2
v_call: TRBV6-1
cdr3_aa: ASSDPTSAHATGELF

j_call: TRBJ2-7
v_call: TRBV11-2
cdr3_aa: ASSLDLRSCYEQY

j_call: TRBJ2-1
v_call: TRBV12-5
cdr3_aa: ASGSEAGVPNEQF

j_call: TRBJ2-7
v_call: TRBV11-2
cdr3_aa: ASSLGVGGPRGEQY

j_call: TRBJ2-4
v_call: TRBV5-6
cdr3_aa: ASTRDRGDIQY

j_call: TRBJ2-7
v_call: TRBV4-1
cdr3_aa: ASSLPGTNPYEQY

j_call: TRBJ2-7
v_call: TRBV6-1
cdr3_aa: ASSERRGPTYEQY

j_call: TRBJ2-7
v_call: TRBV14
cdr3_aa: ASSGGDYEQY

j_call: TRBJ2-5
v_call: TRBV30
cdr3_aa: AWSGIRVADQETQY

j_call: TRBJ2-3
v_call: TRBV7-2
cdr3_aa: ASSLAQLPMTSGSNDTQY

j_call: TRBJ2-7
v_call: TRBV18
cdr3_aa: ASSRSTGGRTYEQY

j_call: TRBJ2-1
v_call: TRBV7-9
cdr3_aa: ASSPGGGRGWNEQF

j_call: NA
v_call: TRBV5-6
cdr3_aa: ASSHRDSSYEQY

j_call: TRBJ2-7
v_call: TRBV7-7
cdr3_aa: ASSPTRDRASYEQY

j_call: TRBJ2-3
v_call: TRBV4-3
cdr3_aa: ASSQEGGTRRGTDTQY

j_call: TRBJ1-5
v_call: TRBV29-1
cdr3_aa: SVQGRGNQPQH

j_call: TRBJ2-1
v_call: TRBV18
cdr3_aa: ASSQPPGHNEQF

j_call: TRBJ2-1
v_call: TRBV10-2
cdr3_aa: ASRRLDLTIPHGEQF

j_call: TRBJ2-1
v_call: TRBV6-1
cdr3_aa: ASSGTSGRF

j_call: TRBJ2-1
v_call: TRBV7-8
cdr3_aa: ASSLGFASRTAYNEQF

j_call: TRBJ2-7
v_call: TRBV6-6
cdr3_aa: ASSLGRVGEQY

j_call: TRBJ2-3
v_call: TRBV15
cdr3_aa: ATQPGLAGDTDTQY

j_call: TRBJ2-2
v_call: TRBV28
cdr3_aa: ASRLRVQLGDTGELF

j_call: TRBJ2-3
v_call: TRBV11-2
cdr3_aa: ASSPGRGQPRDTQY

j_call: TRBJ2-7
v_call: TRBV11-2
cdr3_aa: ASSLDRGQGADKPYEQY

j_call: TRBJ1-4
v_call: TRBV6-1
cdr3_aa: ASSERETQTNEKLF

j_call: TRBJ2-3
v_call: TRBV7-8
cdr3_aa: ASSWTASARAWGDTQY

j_call: TRBJ2-1
v_call: TRBV14
cdr3_aa: ASSPFIAVSYNEQF

j_call: TRBJ2-7
v_call: TRBV5-1
cdr3_aa: ASSRSPSYEQY

j_call: TRBJ2-1
v_call: TRBV10-3
cdr3_aa: AISESPARDNEQF

j_call: TRBJ2-5
v_call: TRBV15
cdr3_aa: ATSRDQGGGREETQY

j_call: TRBJ2-2
v_call: TRBV7-9
cdr3_aa: ASSHPVVNTGELF

j_call: TRBJ2-5
v_call: TRBV5-1
cdr3_aa: ASSYRMDYQETQY